The sequence of this T cell receptor (beta chain) was determined in a study of cytotoxic CD8 clonotypes in ibrutinib-treated CLL. General study results and limits: While tracking circulating CD8+ T-cell counts, baseline clonality exceeded that of age-matched healthy donors. Treatment left the uncommon public clonotypes either contracted or stable in frequency.

The J segment lost 1 base and the V segment lost 3 bases, leaving 3 bases of the junction unmatched. The germline V gene encodes CDR1 SGHRS and CDR2 YFSETQ. There are 14 residues in the CDR3. This clone was seen more than once but under ten times. What it binds is unknown. Targeted sequencing depth ranged from 1 in 200,000 to 1 in 1 million T cells. Sequenced by immunoSEQ multiplex PCR; TCRdb stores in-frame clones only, minus some. The sample has fewer than 400,000 clones, 67% seen once. The sequencing used PBMCs, collected after 36 months of ibrutinib treatment. This chain uses TRBV5-1 with TRBJ2-5; 7 nucleotides align to TRBD1. This sequence was found in a human donor with chronic lymphocytic leukemia. CDR3 loop: CASSSRTGQETQYF. In DNA, the CDR3 is TGCGCCAGCAGCTCGAGGACAGGCCAAGAGACCCAGTACTTC. The whole variable domain, filled in from reference TRBV5-1 and TRBJ2-5, reads KAGVTQTPRYLIKTRGQQVTLSCSPISGHRSVSWYQQTPGQGLQFLFEYFSETQRNKGNFPGRFSGRQFSNSRSEMNVSTLELGDSALYLCASSSRTGQETQYFGPGTRLLVL.